One sample yielded the 30 T cell receptor beta chains listed below, sequenced in a study of immune evolution from preneoplasia to lung adenocarcinoma. The repertoire was sequenced with immunoSEQ multiplex PCR; TCRdb's copy has only in-frame clones and lacks some. The repertoire holds a few thousand clones, with roughly 78% as singletons. The sample comprised FFPE invasive lung adenocarcinoma tissue. These receptors originate from a person aged 35-60 years with lung adenocarcinoma. Some clones in this sample may be carry-over from other donors' samples.

V and J are TRBV7-9 and TRBJ1-1, with 11 nucleotides matching TRBD1. This CDR3 is built from 13 residues. The V and J ends lost 3 bases and 9 bases, in that order; junction bases with no gene match: 3. In germline, CDR1 is SEHNR, CDR2 FQNEAQ (reference sequence). The CDR3 region is CASSLGQGEKAFF. The CDR3 region has the DNA TGTGCCAGCAGCTTGGGACAGGGGGAAAAAGCTTTCTTT.

This chain uses TRBV5-4 with TRBJ2-7, with a weak D call TRBD2 (6 bases). The ends were cut back, 4 bases at V and 6 bases at J, with 20 bases in the middle. Germline V CDR1 and CDR2: SGHNT, YYREEE (reference sequence). This CDR3 has 15 residues. CDR3 sequence (DNA): TGTGCCAGCAGCATGGGGGGAGAGGGGAATCTCGAGCAGTACTTC. It is translated as CASSMGGEGNLEQYF.

This sequence joins TRBV7-2 and TRBJ2-5; 7 bases align to TRBD1. CDR1 and CDR2 from the germline V gene are SGHTA and FQGNSA. The CDR3 extends over 15 amino acids. The junction had 11 bases not matched to a gene; V was cut back by 5 bases and J by 5 bases. CDR3 sequence: CASSTQTGARETQYF. The CDR3, as DNA: TGTGCCAGCAGCACCCAAACAGGGGCGCGGGAGACCCAGTACTTC.

The V and J genes are TRBV5-1 and TRBJ1-1; D remains unclear. The germline CDR1 and CDR2 sequences are SGHRS and YFSETQ. V shed 1 base and J shed 4 bases, with 14 bases lying between them. The CDR3 runs to 15 residues. The CDR3 region is CASSLSGVVSTEAFF. The DNA for the CDR3 is TGCGCCAGCAGCTTGTCCGGGGTCGTCAGCACTGAAGCTTTCTTT. Looking up the rest from reference TRBV5-1 and TRBJ1-1 gives the full variable domain: KAGVTQTPRYLIKTRGQQVTLSCSPISGHRSVSWYQQTPGQGLQFLFEYFSETQRNKGNFPGRFSGRQFSNSRSEMNVSTLELGDSALYLCASSLSGVVSTEAFFGQGTRLTVV.

This clone was detected a few times. This rearrangement joins TRBV30 to TRBJ1-1; perhaps TRBD1 as D (5 bases). Germline V lookup: CDR1 GTSNPN, CDR2 SVGIG (reference sequence). CDR3 length equals 11 residues. Deletions cut 5 bases from V and 11 bases from J, with 15 bases between. This CDR3 reads CAWDQKAGAFF. In DNA form, the CDR3 reads TGTGCCTGGGACCAAAAAGCAGGGGCTTTCTTT.

Only one count was recorded for this clone. This chain connects TRBV19 to TRBJ2-1; TRBD2 matches at 7 bases. Trimming removed 6 bases from V and 2 bases from J; junction bases left unmatched: 7. The CDR3 has 15 residues. In germline, CDR1 is LNHDA, CDR2 SQIVND (reference sequence). CDR3 amino acids: CASSRAGAAYNEQFF. In DNA form, the CDR3 reads TGTGCCAGTAGCCGGGCGGGAGCCGCCTACAATGAGCAGTTCTTC.

CDR3 loop: CASSGGNSGNTIYF. The CDR3 DNA reads TGCGCCAGCAGCGGAGGGAACTCTGGAAACACCATATATTTT. The V gene is TRBV5-1, the J gene TRBJ1-3; no clear D gene. This CDR3 has 14 residues. V was trimmed by 4 bases and J by 0 bases, leaving 8 bases between them. Germline CDR1 is SGHRS and CDR2 is YFSETQ.

V is TRBV5-6 and J is TRBJ1-1; TRBD1 matches at 7 bases. The CDR3 has 15 residues. Germline CDR1 is SGHDT and CDR2 is YYEEEE. Trimming removed 2 bases from V and 5 bases from J; junction bases left unmatched: 9. The CDR3 spells CASSFVEGAGTEAFF. In DNA form, the CDR3 reads TGTGCCAGCAGCTTCGTGGAGGGGGCTGGGACTGAAGCTTTCTTT.

The V call is TRBV7-2, the J call TRBJ1-2; 7 bases fit TRBD1. Per germline, CDR1 SGHTA and CDR2 FQGNSA. V trimming: 3 bases; J trimming: 2 bases; junction bases outside the gene matches: 6. The CDR3 loop spans 15 amino acids. CDR3 region: CASSFPGGVNYGYTF. The CDR3 nucleotides read TGTGCCAGCAGCTTTCCAGGGGGAGTAAACTATGGCTACACCTTC.

J is TRBJ2-2 and V is TRBV25-1; a possible D gene is TRBD1 (6 bases). Trimming took 5 bases from V and 5 from J, leaving 15 bases between them. The CDR3 contains 15 residues. Germline loops: CDR1 MGHDK, CDR2 SYGVNS. CDR3: CASSWGYRETGELFF. In nucleotides, the CDR3 is TGTGCCAGCAGTTGGGGCTACAGGGAAACCGGGGAGCTGTTTTTT. The full variable domain, in which reference TRBV25-1 and TRBJ2-2 provide the parts outside the CDR3, is EADIYQTPRYLVIGTGKKITLECSQTMGHDKMYWYQQDPGMELHLIHYSYGVNSTEKGDLSSESTVSRIRTEHFPLTLESARPSHTSQYLCASSWGYRETGELFFGEGSRLTVL.

About this clone itself: The CDR3 does not close with the conserved phenylalanine or tryptophan, likely indicating a read error. The chain uses TRBV29-1 and TRBJ1-1; D perhaps matches TRBD1 (5 bases). Trimming pared 2 bases from V and 4 bases from J, leaving 11 bases between. The CDR3 loop spans 13 amino acids. CDR1 and CDR2 from the germline V gene are SQVTM and ANQGSEA. CDR3 sequence reads: CSVERGGSTEAFS. In DNA form, the CDR3 reads TGCAGCGTTGAAAGGGGTGGAAGCACTGAAGCTTTCTCT.

The gene calls are TRBV9 and TRBJ1-4; 7 bases align to TRBD1. Losses at the gene ends were 4 bases for V and 3 bases for J; bases not matched to a gene: 6. The CDR3 totals 15 residues. The germline gives CDR1 SGDLS, CDR2 YYNGEE. The CDR3 sequence is CASSPGQVANEKLFF. The CDR3 DNA sequence: TGTGCCAGCAGCCCAGGACAGGTGGCTAATGAAAAACTGTTTTTT.

The V call is TRBV4-2, the J call TRBJ2-3, with D hard to call. Trimming took off 7 bases at V and 1 base at J, with 27 bases between the two ends. Germline CDR1 is LGHNA and CDR2 is YNFKEQ. The CDR3 length is 19 residues. DNA of the CDR3: TGTGCCAGCACCCGGTCGGTCTCGCGAATCTTTACTGGCACAGATACGCAGTATTTT. It is translated as CASTRSVSRIFTGTDTQYF.

This chain connects TRBV30 to TRBJ1-2; D not resolved. V was trimmed by 1 base and J by 4 bases, leaving 13 bases between them. CDR3 size: 14 residues. The germline V gene has CDR1 GTSNPN and CDR2 SVGIG (reference sequence). CDR3 sequence reads: CAWSAVREGYGYTF. CDR3 DNA: TGTGCCTGGAGTGCTGTCCGGGAGGGCTATGGCTACACCTTC.

The chain employs TRBV5-4 and TRBJ1-2; no clear D. CDR1 and CDR2 (germline): SGHNT, YYREEE (reference sequence). The CDR3 consists of 12 residues. The V end was cut by 4 bases, the J end by 4 bases, with 8 bases between. CDR3 sequence (DNA): TGTGCCAGCAGCGCCGGATTCTATGGCTACACCTTC. Protein sequence: CASSAGFYGYTF.

The chain is built from TRBV6-5 and TRBJ2-7; either TRBD1 or TRBD2 may supply D (5 bases each). V was cut by 0 bases and J by 0 bases, with 9 bases left in between. CDR1 is MNHEY and CDR2 is SVGAGI in the germline V gene. The CDR3 spans 15 residues. In DNA form, the CDR3 reads TGTGCCAGCAGTTACTCGCCAGGGAGCTCCTACGAGCAGTACTTC. It translates to CASSYSPGSSYEQYF.

Here the CDR3 DNA reads TGTGCCAGCAGCTACCCGCGGACAGGGAAGTACCAAGAGACCCAGTACTTC. Translated: CASSYPRTGKYQETQYF. The chain joins TRBV5-5 to TRBJ2-5; 8 bases line up with TRBD1. V was pared by 3 bases and J by 0 bases, with 10 bases of the junction left unmatched. CDR3 size: 17 residues. Germline-derived CDR1 and CDR2 are SGHKS and YYEKEE (reference sequence).

The chain links TRBV28 to TRBJ2-5, with D perhaps TRBD2 (6 bases). CDR3 length equals 14 residues. Germline V gene data show CDR1 as MDHEN and CDR2 as SYDVKM. V dropped 2 bases and J dropped 5 bases, with 12 bases sitting between them. CDR3: CASSLRRGRETQYF. CDR3 bases: TGTGCCAGCAGTTTACGTAGAGGGAGGGAGACCCAGTACTTC.

The gene calls are TRBV18 and TRBJ2-7; TRBD1 matches 8 bases. V was clipped by 6 bases and J by 7 bases; unmatched bases: 11. This CDR3 region has 14 residues. Germline values: CDR1 KGHSH, CDR2 LQKENI. The CDR3 loop is CASSSKQGAEEQYF. The DNA of the CDR3 is TGTGCCAGCTCGTCGAAGCAGGGGGCGGAAGAGCAGTACTTC. The whole variable domain, filled in from reference TRBV18 and TRBJ2-7, reads NAGVMQNPRHLVRRRGQEARLRCSPMKGHSHVYWYRQLPEEGLKFMVYLQKENIIDESGMPKERFSAEFPKEGPSILRIQQVVRGDSAAYFCASSSKQGAEEQYFGPGTRLTVT.

This clone was observed once. This chain joins TRBV21-1 and TRBJ2-1; TRBD2, the table's D call, lacks a check against the DNA. TRBV21-1 is flagged as a pseudogene. This CDR3 spans 11 amino acids. CDR3 residues: CASSTDNEQFF. The CDR3 nucleotides read TGTGCCAGCAGCACGGACAATGAGCAGTTCTTC.

The rearrangement links TRBV7-3 to TRBJ2-3; D is possibly TRBD2 (6 bases). This CDR3 has 14 residues. The germline gives CDR1 SGHTA, CDR2 FQGTGA. Trimming removed 5 bases at V and 2 bases at J, with 11 bases between. The CDR3 sequence: CASSRGTTTDTQYF. In DNA, the CDR3 is TGTGCCAGCAGCCGGGGGACCACCACAGATACGCAGTATTTT. The full variable domain, its missing parts supplied by reference TRBV7-3 and TRBJ2-3, is GAGVSQTPSNKVTEKGKYVELRCDPISGHTALYWYRQSLGQGPEFLIYFQGTGAADDSGLPNDRFFAVRPEGSVSTLKIQRTERGDSAVYLCASSRGTTTDTQYFGPGTRLTVL.

This clone was seen a few times. The chain employs TRBV2 and TRBJ2-7, with TRBD2 as a possible D gene (6 bases). The CDR3 is 15 amino acids. Germline V gene data show CDR1 as SNHLY and CDR2 as FYNNEI. The ends were cut back, 2 bases at V and 6 bases at J, with 17 bases in the middle. The CDR3 loop reads CASSEWLALFSEQYF. The CDR3, as DNA: TGTGCCAGCAGTGAATGGCTAGCGCTGTTTTCCGAGCAGTACTTC.

The chain combines TRBV6-1 with TRBJ1-2; 9 bases are a match to TRBD1. The CDR3 length is 15 residues. With 8 bases clipped from V and 6 bases from J, the junction kept 13 bases outside the gene matches. From germline, CDR1 is MNHNS and CDR2 SASEGT. CDR3 residues: CASLDRGRPSDGYTF. CDR3 nucleotides: TGTGCCAGCTTGGACAGGGGTCGACCCTCGGATGGCTACACCTTC.

The rearrangement uses TRBV2 and TRBJ1-5; unclear D gene. Trimming shortened V by 7 bases and J by 6 bases, and 13 bases separated the two germline ends. Germline V CDR1 and CDR2: SNHLY, FYNNEI. The CDR3 extends over 13 amino acids. CDR3 residues: CASILEWGQPQHF. CDR3 nucleotides: TGTGCCAGCATCCTCGAGTGGGGTCAGCCCCAGCATTTT.

V is TRBV10-1 and J is TRBJ2-7; 8 nucleotides align to TRBD1. After removal of 6 bases from V and 5 bases from J, the junction contained 9 bases not matched to a gene. CDR1 and CDR2 from the germline V gene are WNHNN and SYGVQD (reference sequence). The CDR3 sequence is 14 residues long. CDR3 loop: CASSRDRSSHEQYF. CDR3 DNA: TGCGCCAGCAGCCGGGACAGGAGTTCCCACGAGCAGTACTTC.

The J gene is TRBJ2-7, the V gene TRBV6-1; 8 nucleotides agree with TRBD1. Germline V gene lookup returns CDR1 MNHNS and CDR2 SASEGT. Trimming took 3 bases from V and 4 from J; bases not matched to a gene: 2. The CDR3 extends over 13 amino acids. The CDR3 DNA reads TGTGCCAGCAGTGACAGGGGGCTATACGAGCAGTACTTC. Its protein product is CASSDRGLYEQYF.

The chain links TRBV19 to TRBJ1-3; D is undetermined. With 6 bases removed from V and 0 bases from J, the gap between germline ends came to 9 bases. This CDR3 contains 14 residues. Germline-derived CDR1 and CDR2 are LNHDA and SQIVND (reference sequence). In DNA form, the CDR3 reads TGTGCCAGTAGAACGGCATACTCTGGAAACACCATATATTTT. This sequence encodes CASRTAYSGNTIYF. The full variable domain, in which reference TRBV19 and TRBJ1-3 provide the parts outside the CDR3, is DGGITQSPKYLFRKEGQNVTLSCEQNLNHDAMYWYRQDPGQGLRLIYYSQIVNDFQKGDIAEGYSVSREKKESFPLTVTSAQKNPTAFYLCASRTAYSGNTIYFGEGSWLTVV.

V and J are TRBV6-1 and TRBJ1-5; possibly TRBD1 for D (6 bases). V lost 4 bases and J 6 bases, leaving 10 bases between the germline ends. The germline CDR1 and CDR2 sequences are MNHNS and SASEGT. The CDR3 runs to 13 residues. The CDR3 protein is CASSVARGQPQHF. The CDR3 region has the DNA TGTGCCAGCAGTGTGGCCAGGGGTCAGCCCCAGCATTTT.

This clone appeared a few times. This rearrangement joins TRBV4-1 to TRBJ2-2; 10 positions match TRBD2. After removal of 4 bases from V and 1 base from J, the junction contained 0 bases not matched to a gene. There are 15 residues in the CDR3. CDR1 and CDR2 from the germline V gene are MGHRA and YSYEKL. Written as DNA, the CDR3 is TGCGCCAGCAGCCCTAGCGGGAGGAACACCGGGGAGCTGTTTTTT. Amino acid sequence: CASSPSGRNTGELFF.

This clone has more than one count but fewer than ten. The rearrangement joins TRBV1 to TRBJ2-7; the table gives TRBD1 as D, unverified against the DNA. TRBV1 is labeled a pseudogene. CDR3 length equals 13 residues. CDR3 sequence reads: CTSGPVQDYEQYF. Written as DNA, the CDR3 is TGCACCAGCGGTCCGGTACAGGACTACGAGCAGTACTTC.